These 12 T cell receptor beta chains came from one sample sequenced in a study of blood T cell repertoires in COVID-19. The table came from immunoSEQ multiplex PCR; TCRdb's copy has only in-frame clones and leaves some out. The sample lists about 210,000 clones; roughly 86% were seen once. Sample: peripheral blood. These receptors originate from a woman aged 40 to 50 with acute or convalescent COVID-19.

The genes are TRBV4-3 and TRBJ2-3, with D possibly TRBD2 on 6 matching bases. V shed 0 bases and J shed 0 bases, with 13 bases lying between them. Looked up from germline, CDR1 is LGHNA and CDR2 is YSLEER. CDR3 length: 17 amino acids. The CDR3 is CASSQDNTGVSTDTQYF. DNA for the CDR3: TGCGCCAGCAGCCAAGATAACACGGGAGTAAGCACAGATACGCAGTATTTT.

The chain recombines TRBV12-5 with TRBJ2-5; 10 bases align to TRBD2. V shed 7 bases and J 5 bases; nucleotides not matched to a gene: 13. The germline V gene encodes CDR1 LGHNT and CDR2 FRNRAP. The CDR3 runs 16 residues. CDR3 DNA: TGTGCTAGTGCCTCCAGCGGGAGGGATCGATGGGAGACCCAGTACTTC. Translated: CASASSGRDRWETQYF.

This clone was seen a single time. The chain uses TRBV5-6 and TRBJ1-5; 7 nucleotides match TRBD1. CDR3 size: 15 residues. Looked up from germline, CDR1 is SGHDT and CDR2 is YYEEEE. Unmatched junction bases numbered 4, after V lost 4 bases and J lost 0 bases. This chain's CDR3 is CASSRWDSSNQPQHF. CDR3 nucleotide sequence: TGTGCCAGCAGCCGATGGGACAGTAGCAATCAGCCCCAGCATTTT.

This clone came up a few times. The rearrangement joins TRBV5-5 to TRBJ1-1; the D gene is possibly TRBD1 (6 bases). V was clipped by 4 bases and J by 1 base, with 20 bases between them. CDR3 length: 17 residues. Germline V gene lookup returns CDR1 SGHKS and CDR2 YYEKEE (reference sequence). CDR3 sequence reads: CASSNRDIITTNTEAFF. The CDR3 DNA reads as TGTGCCAGCAGCAACCGGGACATAATAACCACGAACACTGAAGCTTTCTTT.

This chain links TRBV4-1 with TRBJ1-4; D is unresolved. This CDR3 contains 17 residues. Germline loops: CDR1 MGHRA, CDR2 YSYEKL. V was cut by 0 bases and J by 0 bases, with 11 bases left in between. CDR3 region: CASSQEVAEATNEKLFF. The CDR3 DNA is TGCGCCAGCAGCCAAGAAGTGGCGGAAGCAACTAATGAAAAACTGTTTTTT.

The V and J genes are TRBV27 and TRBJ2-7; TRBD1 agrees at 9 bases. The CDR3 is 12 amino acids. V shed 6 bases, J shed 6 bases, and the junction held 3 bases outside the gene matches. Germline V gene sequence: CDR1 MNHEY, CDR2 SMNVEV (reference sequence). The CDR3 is CASRPTGGEQYF. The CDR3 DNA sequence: TGTGCCAGCAGACCGACAGGGGGCGAGCAGTACTTC.

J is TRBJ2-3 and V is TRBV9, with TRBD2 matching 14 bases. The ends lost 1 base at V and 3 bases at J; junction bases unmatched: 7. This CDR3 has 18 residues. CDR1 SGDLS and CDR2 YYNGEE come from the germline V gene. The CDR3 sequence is CASSVSTSGGVWTDTQYF. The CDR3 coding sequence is TGTGCCAGCAGCGTATCGACTAGCGGGGGGGTTTGGACAGATACGCAGTATTTT. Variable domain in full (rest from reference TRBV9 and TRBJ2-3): DSGVTQTPKHLITATGQRVTLRCSPRSGDLSVYWYQQSLDQGLQFLIQYYNGEERAKGNILERFSAQQFPDLHSELNLSSLELGDSALYFCASSVSTSGGVWTDTQYFGPGTRLTVL.

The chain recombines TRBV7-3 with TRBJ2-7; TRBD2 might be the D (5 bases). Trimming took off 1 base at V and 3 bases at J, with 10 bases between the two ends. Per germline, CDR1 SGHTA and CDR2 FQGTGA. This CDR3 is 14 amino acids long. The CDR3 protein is CASSLRGANYEQYF. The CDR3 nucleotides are TGTGCCAGCAGCTTAAGGGGAGCCAACTACGAGCAGTACTTC. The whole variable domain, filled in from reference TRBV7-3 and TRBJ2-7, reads GAGVSQTPSNKVTEKGKYVELRCDPISGHTALYWYRQSLGQGPEFLIYFQGTGAADDSGLPNDRFFAVRPEGSVSTLKIQRTERGDSAVYLCASSLRGANYEQYFGPGTRLTVT.

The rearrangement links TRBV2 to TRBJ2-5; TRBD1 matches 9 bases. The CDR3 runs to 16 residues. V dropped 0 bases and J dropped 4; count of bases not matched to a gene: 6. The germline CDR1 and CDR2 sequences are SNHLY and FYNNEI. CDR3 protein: CASSEATGGYGETQYF. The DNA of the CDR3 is TGTGCCAGCAGTGAAGCTACAGGGGGCTACGGAGAGACCCAGTACTTC.

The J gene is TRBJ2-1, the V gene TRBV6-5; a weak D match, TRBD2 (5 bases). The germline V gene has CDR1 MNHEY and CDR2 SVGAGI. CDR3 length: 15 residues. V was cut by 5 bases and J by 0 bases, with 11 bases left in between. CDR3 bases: TGTGCCAGCAGTCGAGAGGGAAACTCCTACAATGAGCAGTTCTTC. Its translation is CASSREGNSYNEQFF.

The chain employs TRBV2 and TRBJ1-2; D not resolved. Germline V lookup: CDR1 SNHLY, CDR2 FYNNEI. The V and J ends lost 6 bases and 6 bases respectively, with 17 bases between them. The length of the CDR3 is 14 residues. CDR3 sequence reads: CASRKTVNSHGYTF. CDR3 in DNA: TGTGCCAGCAGGAAGACGGTGAACAGCCATGGCTACACCTTC.

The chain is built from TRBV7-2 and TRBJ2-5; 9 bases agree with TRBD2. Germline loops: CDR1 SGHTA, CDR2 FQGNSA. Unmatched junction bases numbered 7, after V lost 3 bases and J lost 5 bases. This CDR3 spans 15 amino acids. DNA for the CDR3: TGTGCCAGCAGCTTTTCTCTTAGCGGGAGTGAGACCCAGTACTTC. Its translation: CASSFSLSGSETQYF.